This T cell receptor beta chain was recovered during a study of blood T cell repertoires in COVID-19. This CDR3 spans 14 amino acids. The germline V gene has CDR1 LNHDA and CDR2 SQIVND (reference sequence). Unmatched junction bases numbered 5, after V lost 3 bases and J lost 3 bases. Some clones are missing from TCRdb's copy, which holds only in-frame ones; the method was immunoSEQ multiplex PCR. Among more than 45,000 clones listed, approximately 82% were seen once. The chain employs TRBV19 and TRBJ2-7; TRBD1 agrees at 7 bases. Material for sequencing was peripheral blood. The receptor comes from a human donor in a cohort sampled during active COVID-19. DNA of the CDR3: TGTGCCAGTAGTATCGGACAGGTGAGCTACGAGCAGTACTTC. Protein product: CASSIGQVSYEQYF.